Listed here is a single T cell receptor (beta chain). This specimen belongs to a study of blood T cell repertoires in COVID-19. The CDR3 sequence is 12 residues long. Germline CDR1 GTSNPN, CDR2 SVGIG (reference sequence). V shed 2 bases and J shed 6 bases, with 8 bases lying between them. Some clones are missing from TCRdb's copy, which holds only in-frame ones; the method was immunoSEQ multiplex PCR. The top ten hold about 1.3% of the sample, which has approximately 240,000 clones, around 85% seen once. The receptor comes from a woman in her thirties or forties with acute COVID-19. The rearrangement links TRBV30 to TRBJ1-5; D perhaps matches TRBD1 (6 bases). Sequencing was performed on PBMCs or T cells enriched from blood (not recorded which). The CDR3 coding sequence is TGTGCCTGGAGTCCAGGGGCTCAGCCCCAGCATTTT. It encodes CAWSPGAQPQHF.